The source of this T cell receptor beta chain is a study of blood T cells in healthy people across ages. The second PCR ran roughly 7 to 11 cycles with a sample-barcoded 5' primer and J-beta primers. TCRdb re-derived calls from the 5' RACE reads in MiXCR, one entry per CDR3 protein. This table has some 700,000 distinct CDR3 sequences, over 20% appearing once. V lost 5 bases to trimming and J lost 8 bases, with 16 bases between them. Germline lookup yields CDR1 SEHNR and CDR2 FQNEAQ (reference sequence). The CDR3 is made up of 14 amino acids. The source of this sequence is a man between 65 and 85 years old in good health. The chain links TRBV7-9 to TRBJ2-1, with a possible D match to TRBD1 (6 bases). The sample taken for sequencing was blood. This chain's CDR3 is CASSKPGHKDEQFF. CDR3 sequence (DNA): TGTGCCAGCAGCAAACCGGGACATAAGGATGAGCAGTTCTTC.